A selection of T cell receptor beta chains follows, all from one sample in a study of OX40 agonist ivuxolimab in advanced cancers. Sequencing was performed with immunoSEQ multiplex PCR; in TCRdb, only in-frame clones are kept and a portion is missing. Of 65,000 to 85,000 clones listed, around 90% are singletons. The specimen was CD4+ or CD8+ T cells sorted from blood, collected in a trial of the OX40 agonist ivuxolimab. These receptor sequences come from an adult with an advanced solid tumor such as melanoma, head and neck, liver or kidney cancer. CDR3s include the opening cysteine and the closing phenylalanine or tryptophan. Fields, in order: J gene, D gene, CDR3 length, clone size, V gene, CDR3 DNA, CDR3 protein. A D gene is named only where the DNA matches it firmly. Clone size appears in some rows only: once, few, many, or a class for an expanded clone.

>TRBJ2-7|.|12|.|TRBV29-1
TGCAGCGTCTGGGGGGACAGCTACGAGCAGTACTTC
CSVWGDSYEQYF
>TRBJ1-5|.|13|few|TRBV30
TGTGCCTGGAGTGGCGGGGAGGGGCAGCCCCAGCATTTT
CAWSGGEGQPQHF
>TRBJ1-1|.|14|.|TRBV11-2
TGTGCCAGCAGCTCTCCGAGGGGGGTGGCTGAAGCTTTCTTT
CASSSPRGVAEAFF
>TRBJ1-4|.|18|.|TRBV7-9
TGTGCCAGCAGCCATACCCCCGGAAGTGGACAAACTAATGAAAAACTGTTTTTT
CASSHTPGSGQTNEKLFF
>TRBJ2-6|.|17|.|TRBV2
TGTGCCTCCCAGGGGTTTACGACGAGCTCTGGGGCCAACGTCCTGACTTTC
CASQGFTTSSGANVLTF
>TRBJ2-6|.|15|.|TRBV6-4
TGTGCCAGCAGTGACTCGGGGGCTGGGGCCAACGTCCTGACTTTC
CASSDSGAGANVLTF
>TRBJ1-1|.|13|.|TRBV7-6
TGTGCCAGCAGCTCCGGTGGGGGCACTGAAGCTTTCTTT
CASSSGGGTEAFF
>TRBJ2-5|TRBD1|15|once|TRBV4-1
TGCGCCAGCAGCCCATGGACAGGGCTTCAGGAGACCCAGTACTTC
CASSPWTGLQETQYF
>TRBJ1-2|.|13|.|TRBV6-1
TGTGCCAGCAGTGAACAGGGGAACTATGGCTACACCTTC
CASSEQGNYGYTF
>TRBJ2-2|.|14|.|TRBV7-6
TGTGCCAGCAGCTCCGGACAGAACACCGGGGAGCTGTTTTTT
CASSSGQNTGELFF
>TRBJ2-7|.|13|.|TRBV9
TGTGCCAGCAGCCCAGGGGGGGTGCTCGAGCAGTACTTC
CASSPGGVLEQYF
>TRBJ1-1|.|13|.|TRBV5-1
TGCGCCAGCAGCCTGAACTTAAACACTGAAGCTTTCTTT
CASSLNLNTEAFF
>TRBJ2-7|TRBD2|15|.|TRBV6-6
TGTGCCAGCAGCGACAGCGGGGGACCTTCCTACGAGCAGTACTTC
CASSDSGGPSYEQYF
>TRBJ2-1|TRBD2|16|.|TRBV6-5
TGTGCCAGCAGTTACTCGGGGGGGGAGTTATACAATGAGCAGTTCTTC
CASSYSGGELYNEQFF
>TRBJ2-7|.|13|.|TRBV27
TGTGCCAGCAGTTTAGCAGGGTCCTACGAGCAGTACTTC
CASSLAGSYEQYF